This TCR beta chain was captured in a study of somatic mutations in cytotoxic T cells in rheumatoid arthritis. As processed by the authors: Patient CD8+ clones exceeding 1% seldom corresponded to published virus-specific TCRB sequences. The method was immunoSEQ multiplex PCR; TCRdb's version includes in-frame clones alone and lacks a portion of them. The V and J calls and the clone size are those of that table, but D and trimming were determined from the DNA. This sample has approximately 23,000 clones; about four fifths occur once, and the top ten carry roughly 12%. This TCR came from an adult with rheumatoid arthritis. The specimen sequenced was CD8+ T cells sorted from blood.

The CDR3 coding sequence is TGTGCCAGCAGTTTATCGGTCCTCGGGAGCACTGAAGCTTTCTTT. Translating gives CASSLSVLGSTEAFF. This sequence joins TRBV27 and TRBJ1-1, with D uncertain. The ends were cut back, 0 bases at V and 4 bases at J, with 12 bases in the middle. Germline-derived CDR1 and CDR2 are MNHEY and SMNVEV (reference sequence). The CDR3 loop spans 15 amino acids.